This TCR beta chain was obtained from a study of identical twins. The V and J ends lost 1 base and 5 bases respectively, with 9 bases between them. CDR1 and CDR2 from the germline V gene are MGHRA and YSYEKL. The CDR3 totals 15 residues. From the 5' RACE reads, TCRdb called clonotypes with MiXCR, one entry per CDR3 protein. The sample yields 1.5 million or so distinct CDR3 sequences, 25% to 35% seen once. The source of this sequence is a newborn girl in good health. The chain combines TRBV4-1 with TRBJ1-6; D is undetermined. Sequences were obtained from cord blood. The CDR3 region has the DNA TGCGCCAGCAGCCAAGTGTTTGTTAATAATTCACCCCTCCACTTT. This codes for CASSQVFVNNSPLHF.